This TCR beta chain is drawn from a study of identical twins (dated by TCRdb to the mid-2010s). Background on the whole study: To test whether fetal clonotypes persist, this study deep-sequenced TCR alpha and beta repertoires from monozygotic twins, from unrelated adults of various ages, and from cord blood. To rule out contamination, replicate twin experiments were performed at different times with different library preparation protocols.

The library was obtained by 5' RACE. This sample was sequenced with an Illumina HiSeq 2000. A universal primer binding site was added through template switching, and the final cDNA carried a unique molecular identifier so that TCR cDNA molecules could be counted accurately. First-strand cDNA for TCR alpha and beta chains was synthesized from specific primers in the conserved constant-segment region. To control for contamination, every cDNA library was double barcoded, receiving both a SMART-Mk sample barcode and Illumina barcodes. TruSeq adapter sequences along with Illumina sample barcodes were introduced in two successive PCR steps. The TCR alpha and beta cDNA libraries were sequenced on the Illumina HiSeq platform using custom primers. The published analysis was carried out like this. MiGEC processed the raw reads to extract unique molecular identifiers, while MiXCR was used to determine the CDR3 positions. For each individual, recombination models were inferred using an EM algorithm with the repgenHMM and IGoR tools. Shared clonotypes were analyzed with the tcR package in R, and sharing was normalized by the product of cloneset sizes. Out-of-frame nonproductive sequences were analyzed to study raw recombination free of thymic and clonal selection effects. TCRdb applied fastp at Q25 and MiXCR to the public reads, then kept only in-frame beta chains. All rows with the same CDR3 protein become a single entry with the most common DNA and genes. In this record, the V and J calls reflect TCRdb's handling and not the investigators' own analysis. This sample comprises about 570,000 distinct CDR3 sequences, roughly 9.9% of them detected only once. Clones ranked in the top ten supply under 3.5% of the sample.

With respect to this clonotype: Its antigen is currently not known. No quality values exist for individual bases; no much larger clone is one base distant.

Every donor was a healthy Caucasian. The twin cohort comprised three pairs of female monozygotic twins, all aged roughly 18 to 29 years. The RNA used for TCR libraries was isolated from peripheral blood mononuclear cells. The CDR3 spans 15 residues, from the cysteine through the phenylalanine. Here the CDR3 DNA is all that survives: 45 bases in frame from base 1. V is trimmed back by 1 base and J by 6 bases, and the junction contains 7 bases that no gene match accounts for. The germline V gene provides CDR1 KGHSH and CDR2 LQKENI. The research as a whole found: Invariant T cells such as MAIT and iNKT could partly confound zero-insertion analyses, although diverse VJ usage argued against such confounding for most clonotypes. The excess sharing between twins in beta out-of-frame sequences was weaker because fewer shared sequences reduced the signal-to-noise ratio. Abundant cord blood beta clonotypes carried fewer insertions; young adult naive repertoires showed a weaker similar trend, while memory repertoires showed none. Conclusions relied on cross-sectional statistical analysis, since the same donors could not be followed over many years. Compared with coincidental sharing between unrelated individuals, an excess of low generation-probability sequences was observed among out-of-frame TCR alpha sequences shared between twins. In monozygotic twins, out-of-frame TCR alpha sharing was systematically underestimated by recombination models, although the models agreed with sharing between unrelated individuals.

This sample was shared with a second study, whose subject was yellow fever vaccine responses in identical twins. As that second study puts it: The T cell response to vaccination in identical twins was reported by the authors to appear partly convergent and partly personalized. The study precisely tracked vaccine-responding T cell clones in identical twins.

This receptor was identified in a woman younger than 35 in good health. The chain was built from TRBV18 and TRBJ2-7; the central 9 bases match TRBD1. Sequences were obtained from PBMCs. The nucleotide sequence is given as TGTGCCAGCTCACCACAGGGACAGGGACTTAGCGAGCAGTACTTC. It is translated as CASSPQGQGLSEQYF.